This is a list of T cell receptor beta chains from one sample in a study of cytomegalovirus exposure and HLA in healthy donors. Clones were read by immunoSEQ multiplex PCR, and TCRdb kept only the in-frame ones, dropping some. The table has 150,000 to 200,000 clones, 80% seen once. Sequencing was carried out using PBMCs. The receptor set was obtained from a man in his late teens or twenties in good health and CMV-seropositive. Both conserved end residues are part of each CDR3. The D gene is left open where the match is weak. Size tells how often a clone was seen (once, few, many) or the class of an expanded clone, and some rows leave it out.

CAWSAGHNQPQHF | TGTGCCTGGAGTGCAGGGCACAATCAGCCCCAGCATTTT | - | - | TRBV30 | 13 | TRBJ1-5
CASRIQGAAGNTIYF | TGTGCCAGCAGGATACAGGGGGCGGCTGGAAACACCATATATTTT | TRBD1 | once | TRBV28 | 15 | TRBJ1-3
CATSRTSQKDTQYF | TGTGCCACCAGCAGGACTAGTCAGAAAGATACGCAGTATTTT | - | - | TRBV15 | 14 | TRBJ2-3
CASDSNLSYEQYF | TGTGCCAGCGATTCTAATCTCTCCTACGAGCAGTACTTC | - | - | TRBV2 | 13 | TRBJ2-7
CASSPKLVWETQYF | TGTGCCAGCTCACCGAAACTAGTGTGGGAGACCCAGTACTTC | - | - | TRBV18 | 14 | TRBJ2-5
CASSPRDRRTYEQYF | TGTGCCAGCTCACCACGGGACAGAAGAACCTACGAGCAGTACTTC | TRBD1 | - | TRBV18 | 15 | TRBJ2-7
CASSFNTGEDSRQRLYGYTF | TGCGCCAGCAGCTTTAATACAGGGGAGGATAGTCGGCAGCGCCTCTATGGCTACACCTTC | TRBD1 | - | TRBV5-1 | 20 | TRBJ1-2
CASSEGTSGGSTDTQYF | TGCGCCAGCAGCGAGGGGACTAGTGGGGGGAGCACAGATACGCAGTATTTT | TRBD2 | once | TRBV5-1 | 17 | TRBJ2-3
CASRAGDWNTDTQYF | TGTGCCAGCAGGGCAGGGGATTGGAACACAGATACGCAGTATTTT | - | - | TRBV6-1 | 15 | TRBJ2-3
CASSIAGVLETQYF | TGTGCCAGTTCTATAGCGGGAGTCTTAGAGACCCAGTACTTC | TRBD2 | - | TRBV6-5 | 14 | TRBJ2-5
CASSYLTGGNTGELFF | TGTGCCAGCAGTTACTTGACAGGGGGGAACACCGGGGAGCTGTTTTTT | TRBD1 | - | TRBV6-6 | 16 | TRBJ2-2
CASSKTGVANTEAFF | TGTGCCAGCAGTAAAACAGGGGTGGCGAACACTGAAGCTTTCTTT | TRBD1 | - | TRBV6-1 | 15 | TRBJ1-1
CASSFKTGGMDTQYF | TGTGCCAGCAGTTTTAAGACAGGGGGCATGGATACGCAGTATTTT | TRBD1 | - | TRBV27 | 15 | TRBJ2-3
CASSPLAGYDEQFF | TGTGCCAGCAGTCCCCTAGCGGGATACGATGAGCAGTTCTTC | TRBD2 | - | TRBV2 | 14 | TRBJ2-1
CASSAGGGDEKLFF | TGTGCCAGCAGCGCTGGAGGGGGGGATGAAAAACTGTTTTTT | - | once | TRBV9 | 14 | TRBJ1-4
CASSPHTGFGSEKLFF | TGTGCCAGCAGCCCGCACACAGGTTTCGGGAGTGAAAAACTGTTTTTT | - | once | TRBV7-9 | 16 | TRBJ1-4
CASKLATEQETQYF | TGTGCCAGCAAGTTGGCGACAGAGCAAGAGACCCAGTACTTC | - | once | TRBV2 | 14 | TRBJ2-5
CASGIRDRAEKLFF | TGTGCCAGTGGAATCCGGGACAGGGCTGAAAAACTGTTTTTT | TRBD1 | - | TRBV6-5 | 14 | TRBJ1-4
CASSLGTGENQPQHF | TGTGCCAGCAGCTTAGGGACAGGGGAAAATCAGCCCCAGCATTTT | TRBD1 | - | TRBV13 | 15 | TRBJ1-5
CASSQVLGTSGGNEQFF | TGCGCCAGCAGCCAAGTCCTCGGGACTAGTGGGGGGAATGAGCAGTTCTTC | TRBD2 | - | TRBV4-1 | 17 | TRBJ2-1
CASSLVLAAQETQYF | TGTGCCAGCAGCTTGGTCCTAGCGGCTCAAGAGACCCAGTACTTC | TRBD2 | once | TRBV5-6 | 15 | TRBJ2-5
CASSIGSGSRGETQYF | TGTGCCAGTAGTATCGGTTCAGGCTCCCGGGGAGAGACCCAGTACTTC | - | once | TRBV19 | 16 | TRBJ2-5
CASSQTSGLSRTDTQYF | TGTGCCAGCAGCCAGACTAGCGGACTGTCTCGCACAGATACGCAGTATTTT | TRBD2 | - | TRBV4-2 | 17 | TRBJ2-3
CASSLGSVYGYTF | TGTGCCAGCAGCTTAGGTTCCGTCTATGGCTACACCTTC | - | - | TRBV7-9 | 13 | TRBJ1-2
CASSPISGNTEAFF | TGTGCCAGCTCACCAATTTCAGGGAACACTGAAGCTTTCTTT | - | - | TRBV18 | 14 | TRBJ1-1
CASSLNLAETGIPYEQYF | TGTGCCAGCAGCTTAAACTTAGCTGAGACAGGGATCCCCTACGAGCAGTACTTC | TRBD1 | - | TRBV11-2 | 18 | TRBJ2-7
CASSPPGGGPLARQFF | TGTGCCAGCAGTCCGCCCGGGGGAGGGCCGTTAGCGAGACAGTTCTTC | TRBD2 | - | TRBV25-1 | 16 | TRBJ2-1
CASSGWGGPSYEQYF | TGTGCCAGCAGTGGGTGGGGGGGGCCCTCCTACGAGCAGTACTTC | - | - | TRBV2 | 15 | TRBJ2-7
CASSPRIDRNTEAFF | TGTGCCAGCAGTCCCCGGATAGACAGGAACACTGAAGCTTTCTTT | - | - | TRBV6-5 | 15 | TRBJ1-1
CASSLGGIQKLNTEAFF | TGCGCCAGCAGCTTGGGTGGCATCCAGAAGTTGAACACTGAAGCTTTCTTT | - | - | TRBV5-1 | 17 | TRBJ1-1
CASRGGRQGDEQYF | TGTGCCAGCAGGGGGGGCCGGCAGGGGGACGAGCAGTACTTC | - | - | TRBV28 | 14 | TRBJ2-7